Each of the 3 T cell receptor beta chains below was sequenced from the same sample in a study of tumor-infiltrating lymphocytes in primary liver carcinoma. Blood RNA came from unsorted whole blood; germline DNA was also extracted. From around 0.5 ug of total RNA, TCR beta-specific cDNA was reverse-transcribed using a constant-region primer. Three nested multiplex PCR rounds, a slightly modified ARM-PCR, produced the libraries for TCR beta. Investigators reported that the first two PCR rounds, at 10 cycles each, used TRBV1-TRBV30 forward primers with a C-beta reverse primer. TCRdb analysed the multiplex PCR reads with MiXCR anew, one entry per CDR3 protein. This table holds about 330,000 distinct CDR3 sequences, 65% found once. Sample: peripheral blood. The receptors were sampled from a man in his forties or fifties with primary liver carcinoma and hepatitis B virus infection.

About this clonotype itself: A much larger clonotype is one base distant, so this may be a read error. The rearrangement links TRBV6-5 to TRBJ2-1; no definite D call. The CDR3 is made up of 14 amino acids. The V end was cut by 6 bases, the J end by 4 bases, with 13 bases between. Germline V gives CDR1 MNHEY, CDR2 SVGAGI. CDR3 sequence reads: CASRPCREYNEQFF. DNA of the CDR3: TGTGCCAGCAGGCCTTGCAGAGAATACAATGAGCAGTTCTTC.

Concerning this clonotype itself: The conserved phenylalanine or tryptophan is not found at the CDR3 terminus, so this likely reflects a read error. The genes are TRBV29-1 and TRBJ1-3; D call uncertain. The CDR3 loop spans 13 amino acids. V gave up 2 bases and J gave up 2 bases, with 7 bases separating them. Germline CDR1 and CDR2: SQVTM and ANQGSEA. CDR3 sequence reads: CSVENGPGNTIYS. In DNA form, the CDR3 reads TGCAGCGTTGAAAACGGTCCTGGAAACACCATATATTCT.

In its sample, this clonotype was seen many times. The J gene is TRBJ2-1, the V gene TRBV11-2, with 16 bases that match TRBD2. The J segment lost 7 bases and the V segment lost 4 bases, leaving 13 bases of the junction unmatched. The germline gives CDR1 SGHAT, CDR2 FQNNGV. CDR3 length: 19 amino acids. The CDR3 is CASSSVTGLAGGPLNEQFF. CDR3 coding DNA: TGTGCCAGCAGCTCGGTCACGGGACTAGCGGGAGGGCCCTTGAATGAGCAGTTCTTC.